The 26 T cell receptor beta chains presented below share a single source sample, sequenced in a study of T cell clonality in common variable immunodeficiency. Libraries were prepared by immunoSEQ multiplex PCR; TCRdb keeps only in-frame clonotypes and omits some of them. The table lists fewer than 75,000 clones, with no singletons. The specimen sequenced was peripheral blood mononuclear cells. These receptors all come from a person aged 18 to 75 in good health.

There are many counts of this clone. The DNA ends 3 residues before the CDR3 does, and the rest of the CDR3 is filled in from the germline J gene. The rearrangement joins TRBV9 to TRBJ2-7; TRBD1 matches at 9 bases. CDR1 is SGDLS and CDR2 is YYNGEE in the germline V gene. Unmatched junction bases numbered 2, after V lost 4 bases and J lost 3 bases. The CDR3 consists of 13 residues. The covered CDR3 bases are TGTGCCAGCAGCCGGGACAGGGACTACGAG. Its translation: CASSRDRDYE. The CDR3 in its entirety is CASSRDRDYEQYF.

This clone was observed many times. The CDR3 sequence: CSARATGRDTEAFF. CDR3 bases read: TGCAGTGCTAGAGCAACAGGGAGGGACACTGAA. V usage is TRBV20-1 and J usage is TRBJ1-1; perhaps TRBD1 as D (6 bases). The CDR3 goes on 3 residues after the read ends, and that part is filled in from the germline J gene. CDR1 and CDR2 (germline): DFQATT, SNEGSKA (reference sequence). The ends were cut back, 1 base at V and 3 bases at J, with 12 bases in the middle. The CDR3 length is 14 residues.

This clone was seen ten or more times. The missing CDR3 end, 3 residues past where the read stops, is filled in from the germline J gene. V is TRBV12-3 or TRBV12-4 and J is TRBJ2-1, with D perhaps matching TRBD2 (6 bases). The CDR3 contains 14 residues. V lost 6 bases and J lost 2, with 11 bases in between. The sequenced part of the CDR3 DNA is TGTGCCAGCAGGGGGACTGTTACCTACAATGAG. Its protein is CASRGTVTYNE. From start to end, the CDR3 is CASRGTVTYNEQFF.

This clone was detected ten times or more. CDR3 residues: CSARLTGLPGNTIYF. Partial CDR3 DNA: TGCAGTGCTAGACTGACAGGGTTACCTGGAAACACC. The V gene is TRBV20-1, the J gene TRBJ1-3, with 7 bases that match TRBD1. Read data end 3 residues before the CDR3 end; the end is taken from the germline J gene. There are 15 residues in the CDR3. V dropped 2 bases and J dropped 2; count of bases not matched to a gene: 6. CDR1 is DFQATT, CDR2 SNEGSKA, per germline (reference sequence).

This clone has at least ten counts. The CDR3 end is not reached by the read, which stops 3 residues before it; the germline J gene fills it in. V usage is TRBV19 and J usage is TRBJ1-5; 7 bases map to TRBD1. Germline trimming cut 0 bases from V and 3 bases from J; bases unmatched to any gene: 17. Germline lookup yields CDR1 LNHDA and CDR2 SQIVND (reference sequence). This CDR3 contains 20 residues. Partial CDR3 DNA: TGTGCCAGTAGTATAGATGGCCACAGGGGTCCGGATCTCCCCAATCAGCCC. It yields the protein CASSIDGHRGPDLPNQP. The entire CDR3 reads CASSIDGHRGPDLPNQPQHF.

In this sample, this clone turned up many times. The CDR3 here is CASSLWTGESGNTIYF. The DNA read from the CDR3 is TGCGCCAGCAGCCTTTGGACAGGGGAAAGTGGAAACACC. The chain uses TRBV4-1 and TRBJ1-3; 9 bases are shared with TRBD1. The CDR3 end lies 3 residues beyond the end of the read and is filled in from the germline J gene. Unmatched junction bases numbered 7, after V lost 4 bases and J lost 3 bases. Germline values: CDR1 MGHRA, CDR2 YSYEKL. This CDR3 is 16 amino acids long.

This clone was observed a few times. This may arise from a read error, as a much more abundant clone is one base away. The read terminates 3 residues before the CDR3 end, so the remaining end is supplied by the germline J gene. The chain has TRBV5-1 and TRBJ2-7; 11 bases fit TRBD1. CDR1 SGHRS and CDR2 YFSETQ come from the germline V gene. J lost 2 bases, V lost 4 bases, and 2 bases had no gene match. The CDR3 has 14 residues. The CDR3 bases that were read are TGCGCCAGCAGCGAGGGACAGGGGGCCTACGAG. Translating it yields CASSEGQGAYE. The entire CDR3 is CASSEGQGAYEQYF.

This clone was detected many times. The observed sequence ends 3 residues before the CDR3 terminus, with the missing tail filled in from the germline J gene. V gene TRBV7-3 combines with J gene TRBJ1-1; D is unclear. Germline CDR1 reads SGHTA; CDR2 reads FQGTGA. This CDR3 comprises 13 residues. CDR3 bases read: TGTGCCAGCAGCTTACACCCATCAGGAACA. As protein: CASSLHPSGT. The whole CDR3 protein is CASSLHPSGTAFF. Drawing the rest from reference TRBV7-3 and TRBJ1-1, the complete variable domain is GAGVSQTPSNKVTEKGKYVELRCDPISGHTALYWYRQSLGQGPEFLIYFQGTGAADDSGLPNDRFFAVRPEGSVSTLKIQRTERGDSAVYLCASSLHPSGTAFFGQGTRLTVV.

This clone appeared many times. The read finishes 3 residues shy of the CDR3 end, and the germline J gene is used to complete it. The chain employs TRBV28 and TRBJ1-4; 7 bases align to TRBD1. V shed 3 bases, J shed 2 bases, and the junction held 3 bases outside the gene matches. CDR3 length: 15 residues. CDR1 and CDR2 from the germline V gene are MDHEN and SYDVKM. CDR3 bases read: TGTGCCAGCAGTTTTTTGACAGGGACTAATGAAAAA. It yields the protein CASSFLTGTNEK. The entire CDR3 protein is CASSFLTGTNEKLFF.

The table lists this clone with many counts. The CDR3 extends 3 residues past the end of the read, so its final part is completed from the germline J gene. This chain uses TRBV5-1 with TRBJ1-6, with TRBD1 matching over 10 bases. The ends lost 7 bases at V and 8 bases at J; junction bases unmatched: 9. This CDR3 has 15 amino acids. CDR1 is SGHRS, CDR2 YFSETQ, per germline. CDR3 bases read: TGCGCCAGCGCCCTTTCTGGGACAGGGGATTCACCC. The encoded protein is CASALSGTGDSP. The complete CDR3 reads CASALSGTGDSPLHF. Drawing the rest from reference TRBV5-1 and TRBJ1-6, the complete variable domain is KAGVTQTPRYLIKTRGQQVTLSCSPISGHRSVSWYQQTPGQGLQFLFEYFSETQRNKGNFPGRFSGRQFSNSRSEMNVSTLELGDSALYLCASALSGTGDSPLHFGNGTRLTVT.

Comments on this clone: The read terminates 3 residues ahead of where the CDR3 ends, so the germline J gene completes it. The V call is TRBV5-1, the J call TRBJ2-1; the match to TRBD2 covers 11 bases. The ends lost 4 bases at V and 5 bases at J; junction bases unmatched: 5. CDR3 length: 15 residues. Germline V gives CDR1 SGHRS, CDR2 YFSETQ. The sequenced CDR3 bases are TGCGCCAGCAGCGGGGGACTAGCGGTAAACAATGAG. It is translated as CASSGGLAVNNE. The entire CDR3 protein reads CASSGGLAVNNEQFF.

This clone was recorded at least ten times. The missing CDR3 end, 3 residues past where the read stops, is filled in from the germline J gene. This chain uses TRBV20-1 with TRBJ2-6; 11 bases align to TRBD2. V lost 5 bases and J lost 1; bases outside the gene matches: 7. Germline V gene data show CDR1 as DFQATT and CDR2 as SNEGSKA (reference sequence). The CDR3 loop spans 17 amino acids. The CDR3 region is CSASGLAGGSGANVLTF. Incomplete CDR3 DNA: TGCAGTGCTTCCGGACTAGCGGGCGGTTCTGGGGCCAACGTC.

This clone appeared many times. The CDR3 region is CSVARTDTQYF. CDR3 bases read: TGCAGCGTTGCCCGGACAGATACG. V usage is TRBV29-1 and J usage is TRBJ2-3, with D unresolved. Read sequence stops 3 residues before the CDR3 end, and the germline J gene provides the missing end. This CDR3 is built from 11 residues. Trimming removed 4 bases from V and 3 bases from J, with 5 bases in between. Germline V lookup: CDR1 SQVTM, CDR2 ANQGSEA.

This clone was detected ten times or more. The sequenced fragment ends 3 residues before the CDR3 boundary, so the rest is inferred from the germline J gene. The chain links TRBV19 to TRBJ2-7; possible D gene TRBD2, 6 bases. This CDR3 region has 16 residues. Germline V lookup: CDR1 LNHDA, CDR2 SQIVND (reference sequence). The ends were cut back, 2 bases at V and 1 base at J, with 15 bases in the middle. The CDR3 sequence: CASSINSGHSSYEQYF. CDR3 bases read: TGTGCCAGTAGTATAAATAGCGGACACTCTTCCTACGAG.

This clone was detected ten times or more. The read is 3 residues too short to cover the CDR3 end, so that end is filled in from the germline J gene. The V gene is TRBV20-1, the J gene TRBJ2-4, with 8 bases that match TRBD2. Germline V gene sequence: CDR1 DFQATT, CDR2 SNEGSKA (reference sequence). V gave up 6 bases and J gave up 7 bases; unmatched junction bases: 11. The CDR3 covers 14 residues. CDR3 DNA, as far as it was read: TGCAGTGCCATTGGAGCGGGAGCTCTCAACATT. Translation gives CSAIGAGALNI. The entire CDR3 sequence reads CSAIGAGALNIQYF.

This clone was detected many times. The read ends 3 residues shy of where the CDR3 ends; the end is completed using the germline J gene. The chain couples TRBV7-3 to TRBJ2-3; D call uncertain. The CDR3 length is 14 residues. Trimming shortened V by 5 bases and J by 3 bases, and 12 bases separated the two germline ends. CDR1 SGHTA and CDR2 FQGTGA come from the germline V gene. The sequenced CDR3 bases are TGTGCCAGCAGCCCGGGTCCTCTAACAGATACG. Its protein is CASSPGPLTDT. The CDR3 in full is CASSPGPLTDTQYF.

This clone was counted ten times or more. Coverage ceases 3 residues before the CDR3 finishes, and the germline J gene fills in the end. The J gene is TRBJ1-6, the V gene TRBV5-6, with 9 bases matching TRBD1. Germline loops: CDR1 SGHDT, CDR2 YYEEEE. The CDR3 consists of 15 residues. J lost 5 bases, V lost 4 bases, and 4 bases had no gene match. The CDR3: CASSTGQGNNSPLHF. CDR3 bases read: TGTGCCAGCAGCACCGGACAGGGGAATAATTCACCC.

This clone was detected many times. The read is 3 residues too short to cover the CDR3 end, so that end is filled in from the germline J gene. The chain joins TRBV20-1 to TRBJ2-7, with D maybe TRBD2 (6 bases). V was clipped by 6 bases and J by 0 bases, with 21 bases between them. There are 16 residues in the CDR3. Looked up from germline, CDR1 is DFQATT and CDR2 is SNEGSKA (reference sequence). CDR3 sequence: CSAPRGGAEYSYEQYF. CDR3 DNA, as far as it was read: TGCAGTGCCCCCCGAGGCGGGGCGGAATACTCCTACGAG.

This clone was counted only a few times. The read is 3 residues too short to cover the CDR3 end, so that end is filled in from the germline J gene. The chain combines TRBV11-2 with TRBJ1-6; possible D gene TRBD1, 6 bases. The CDR3 is 14 residues long. The germline V gene has CDR1 SGHAT and CDR2 FQNNGV. The V gene lost 1 base and the J gene lost 7 bases, with 8 bases spanning the gap. CDR3 loop: CASSLAQGNSPLHF. The part of the CDR3 DNA that was read is TGTGCCAGCAGCTTAGCACAGGGAAATTCACCC.

This clone appeared many times. The sequenced fragment ends 3 residues before the CDR3 boundary, so the rest is inferred from the germline J gene. This rearrangement joins TRBV2 to TRBJ1-2; D possibly corresponds to TRBD1 (6 bases). The CDR3 has 13 residues. Germline values: CDR1 SNHLY, CDR2 FYNNEI. Deletions cut 2 bases from V and 7 bases from J, with 11 bases between. The sequenced CDR3 bases are TGTGCCAGCAGTGAAACCAGGGGTCTTGGC. This encodes CASSETRGLG. The whole CDR3 sequence is CASSETRGLGYTF.

This clone was seen repeatedly, ten times or more. The observed sequence ends 3 residues before the CDR3 terminus, with the missing tail filled in from the germline J gene. The chain recombines TRBV20-1 with TRBJ2-6, with 12 bases identical to TRBD2. This CDR3 comprises 17 residues. CDR1 and CDR2 (germline): DFQATT, SNEGSKA (reference sequence). V gave up 3 bases and J gave up 3 bases; unmatched junction bases: 6. This chain's CDR3 is CSASPSGGAGGANVLTF. The DNA read from the CDR3 is TGCAGTGCTAGCCCTAGCGGGGGGGCCGGTGGGGCCAACGTC.

In this sample, this clone turned up many times. The read falls 3 residues short of the CDR3 end, and the missing part is taken from the germline J gene. V is TRBV20-1 and J is TRBJ1-5, with 10 bases fitting TRBD1. The CDR3 runs 18 residues. V lost 2 bases, J lost 0 bases, and 10 bases stayed unmatched. The V gene's germline CDR1 is DFQATT and CDR2 SNEGSKA (reference sequence). The part of the CDR3 DNA that was read is TGCAGTGCTAGACCCCCGGGACAGGGGTTCCTTAGCAATCAGCCC. Its protein product is CSARPPGQGFLSNQP. From start to end, the CDR3 is CSARPPGQGFLSNQPQHF.

This clone was counted ten times or more. The CDR3 end lies 3 residues beyond the end of the read and is filled in from the germline J gene. The chain joins TRBV6-1 to TRBJ1-5; no firm D call. Germline lookup yields CDR1 MNHNS and CDR2 SASEGT. Trimming removed 3 bases at V and 4 bases at J, with 10 bases between. CDR3 size: 14 residues. The CDR3 sequence is CASSEGPGNQPQHF. The DNA read from the CDR3 is TGTGCCAGCAGTGAGGGTCCAGGTAATCAGCCC.

This clone has ten or more counts. CDR3 bases read: TGTGCCAGCAGCGCGGGACAGTACCAAGAGACC. It is translated as CASSAGQYQET. The full CDR3 sequence reads CASSAGQYQETQYF. The chain is built from TRBV2 and TRBJ2-5, with a tentative D call TRBD1 (7 bases). The CDR3 is cut off 3 residues early in the read; its end comes from the germline J gene. Germline CDR1 is SNHLY and CDR2 is FYNNEI. This CDR3 region has 14 residues. V was cut by 6 bases and J by 0 bases, with 11 bases left in between. The variable domain in full, completed from reference TRBV2 and TRBJ2-5, reads EPEVTQTPSHQVTQMGQEVILRCVPISNHLYFYWYRQILGQKVEFLVSFYNNEISEKSEIFDDQFSVERPDGSNFTLKIRSTKLEDSAMYFCASSAGQYQETQYFGPGTRLLVL.

This clone was seen many times. The CDR3 end lies 3 residues beyond the end of the read and is filled in from the germline J gene. This chain joins TRBV14 and TRBJ2-1; the match to TRBD2 covers 9 bases. V shed 7 bases and J 7 bases; nucleotides not matched to a gene: 8. The germline gives CDR1 SGHDN, CDR2 FVKESK. This CDR3 spans 14 amino acids. The CDR3 spells CASTTREGQNEQFF. The CDR3 bases that were read are TGTGCCAGCACCACGCGGGAGGGCCAAAATGAG.

This clone has ten or more counts. The sequence runs out 3 residues before the end of the CDR3; the remainder is reconstructed from the germline J gene. The chain couples TRBV20-1 to TRBJ2-7, with D tentatively TRBD1 (6 bases). Looked up from germline, CDR1 is DFQATT and CDR2 is SNEGSKA (reference sequence). V lost 6 bases and J 1 base, leaving 13 bases between the germline ends. The CDR3 is made up of 13 amino acids. CDR3 loop: CSARGQNSYEQYF. The CDR3 DNA, read in part, is TGCAGTGCACGCGGACAGAATTCCTACGAG.